These 14 T cell receptor beta chains were all obtained from the same sample, sequenced in a study of T cell responses to AZD1222 COVID-19 vaccine. Only in-frame clones appear in the TCRdb table, and some are missing; sequencing was by immunoSEQ multiplex PCR. The sample consists of over 140,000 clones, more than 85% of them appearing once. Sequenced material: peripheral blood, taken 28 days after the second AZD1222 dose. Every receptor here comes from an adult who received the AZD1222 COVID-19 vaccine.

The V call is TRBV4-1, the J call TRBJ2-1; 7 positions match TRBD1. The germline V gene encodes CDR1 MGHRA and CDR2 YSYEKL. Trimming cost V 6 bases and J 4 bases; bases outside gene matches: 0. This CDR3 region has 12 residues. The CDR3 bases are TGCGCCAGCAGGGACAGGTACAATGAGCAGTTCTTC. Its translation is CASRDRYNEQFF.

The rearrangement uses TRBV19 and TRBJ2-7; possible D gene TRBD1, 6 bases. Germline V lookup: CDR1 LNHDA, CDR2 SQIVND (reference sequence). The CDR3 totals 17 residues. V was pared by 4 bases and J by 2 bases, with 21 bases between. CDR3 loop: CASSTQRTGTRAYEQYF. DNA for the CDR3: TGTGCCAGTAGTACGCAAAGAACCGGGACACGAGCCTACGAGCAGTACTTC.

The gene calls are TRBV21-1 and TRBJ1-1; no check of the table's D call, TRBD1, against the DNA was made. TRBV21-1 is flagged as a pseudogene. This CDR3 spans 17 amino acids. The CDR3 DNA reads TGTGCCAGCAGCATCCGGCGACAGGTAGGGTTTGGGGTTGAAGCTTTCTTT. This encodes CASSIRRQVGFGVEAFF.

This clone was seen more than once but under ten times. This chain joins TRBV28 and TRBJ2-1; 13 bases map to TRBD2. With V trimmed by 8 bases and J by 8 bases, 3 bases remained unmatched. The CDR3 is 13 residues long. Germline V gene lookup returns CDR1 MDHEN and CDR2 SYDVKM. The CDR3 region has the DNA TGTGCCAGCCGGACTAGCGGGAGTCATGAGCAGTTCTTC. It translates to CASRTSGSHEQFF. Drawing the rest from reference TRBV28 and TRBJ2-1, the complete variable domain is DVKVTQSSRYLVKRTGEKVFLECVQDMDHENMFWYRQDPGLGLRLIYFSYDVKMKEKGDIPEGYSVSREKKERFSLILESASTNQTSMYLCASRTSGSHEQFFGPGTRLTVL.

A note on this clone: One end of the junction does not line up with germline, which may come from a read error. The CDR3 DNA reads as TGTGCCAGCAGTCAAGGGGAGGGGTATTACACTGAAGCTTTCTTT. Amino acid sequence: CASSQGEGYYTEAFF. V usage is TRBV14 and J usage is TRBJ1-1, with D possibly TRBD1 on 5 matching bases. This CDR3 is 15 amino acids long. Per the germline V gene, CDR1 is SGHDN and CDR2 is FVKESK.

The chain is built from TRBV28 and TRBJ2-7; 8 bases align to TRBD2. The junction had 7 bases not matched to a gene; V was cut back by 8 bases and J by 7 bases. CDR1 and CDR2 (germline): MDHEN, SYDVKM. The CDR3 totals 12 residues. The CDR3 reads CASARGGREQYF. CDR3 nucleotides: TGTGCCAGCGCTCGGGGGGGTAGGGAGCAGTACTTC.

This chain uses TRBV29-1 with TRBJ1-4; the D gene is possibly TRBD1 (5 bases). The V end was cut by 5 bases, the J end by 7 bases, with 11 bases between. The germline V gene encodes CDR1 SQVTM and CDR2 ANQGSEA. The CDR3 totals 12 residues. This chain's CDR3 is CSVSGIGEKLFF. CDR3 sequence (DNA): TGCAGCGTTTCAGGGATCGGTGAAAAACTGTTTTTT.

The V call is TRBV27, the J call TRBJ1-6, with D hard to call. Germline V lookup: CDR1 MNHEY, CDR2 SMNVEV (reference sequence). The V and J ends lost 5 bases and 6 bases respectively, with 17 bases between them. CDR3 size: 16 residues. The CDR3 protein is CASSPRATGGNSPLHF. The CDR3 nucleotides are TGTGCCAGCAGTCCTAGGGCGACTGGTGGTAATTCACCCCTCCACTTT.

The rearrangement links TRBV7-2 to TRBJ1-5; 7 bases are shared with TRBD1. Germline V lookup: CDR1 SGHTA, CDR2 FQGNSA. V trimming: 0 bases; J trimming: 6 bases; junction bases outside the gene matches: 8. This CDR3 spans 16 amino acids. The CDR3 DNA reads as TGTGCCAGCAGCTTAGCCGTAGGGGGCGCAGGTCAGCCCCAGCATTTT. It translates to CASSLAVGGAGQPQHF.

The chain is built from TRBV6-5 and TRBJ1-5, with 7 positions matching TRBD1. Germline V gene data show CDR1 as MNHEY and CDR2 as SVGAGI. The CDR3 runs to 15 residues. Losses at the gene ends were 6 bases for V and 11 bases for J; bases not matched to a gene: 16. The CDR3 DNA reads TGTGCCAGCAGCTCCCTTGGGGAGAGACAGGGAACCCAGCATTTT. It encodes CASSSLGERQGTQHF.

The J gene is TRBJ2-5, the V gene TRBV6-5; possibly TRBD2 for D (6 bases). The V end lost 2 bases, the J end lost 2 bases, and 12 bases lay between the germline ends. The CDR3 length is 15 residues. In germline, CDR1 is MNHEY, CDR2 SVGAGI. Here the CDR3 reads CASSYTTGRQETQYF. For the CDR3, the DNA is TGTGCCAGCAGTTACACTACCGGGAGACAAGAGACCCAGTACTTC.

The chain combines TRBV27 with TRBJ1-2; D ambiguous. V was pared by 5 bases and J by 0 bases, with 7 bases between. The V gene's germline CDR1 is MNHEY and CDR2 SMNVEV (reference sequence). The CDR3 covers 13 residues. The CDR3 loop reads CASSRTSNYGYTF. CDR3 nucleotide sequence: TGTGCCAGCAGTAGAACTTCTAACTATGGCTACACCTTC.

CDR3 protein: CASSQAGLAWETQYF. CDR3 nucleotide sequence: TGTGCCAGCAGCCAAGCGGGACTAGCCTGGGAGACCCAGTACTTC. This chain uses TRBV3-1 (or the pseudogene TRBV3-2) with TRBJ2-5, with TRBD2 matching 9 bases. The CDR3 has 15 amino acids. The germline V gene has CDR1 LGHDT and CDR2 YNNKEL (reference sequence). The V and J ends lost 1 base and 5 bases, in that order; junction bases with no gene match: 5.

This clone was detected once. This rearrangement joins TRBV28 to TRBJ1-3; D is unclear. V lost 5 bases, J lost 3 bases, and 20 bases lay in between. The CDR3 has 17 residues. The germline V gene encodes CDR1 MDHEN and CDR2 SYDVKM. The CDR3: CASSPPGYRPFGNTIYF. As DNA, the CDR3 is TGTGCCAGCAGTCCCCCGGGGTACAGACCTTTTGGAAACACCATATATTTT.